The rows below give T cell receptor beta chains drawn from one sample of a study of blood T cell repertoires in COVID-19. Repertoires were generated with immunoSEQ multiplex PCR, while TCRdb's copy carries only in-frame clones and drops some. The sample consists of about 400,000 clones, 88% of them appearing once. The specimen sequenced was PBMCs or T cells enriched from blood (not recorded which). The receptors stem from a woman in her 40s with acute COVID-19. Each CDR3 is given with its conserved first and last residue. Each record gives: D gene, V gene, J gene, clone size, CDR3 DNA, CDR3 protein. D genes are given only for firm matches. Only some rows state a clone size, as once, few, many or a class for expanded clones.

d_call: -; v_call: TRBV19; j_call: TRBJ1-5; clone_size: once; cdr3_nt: TGTGCCAGTAGCAATCAGGGAGGGCCAAATCAGCCCCAGCATTTT; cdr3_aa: CASSNQGGPNQPQHF
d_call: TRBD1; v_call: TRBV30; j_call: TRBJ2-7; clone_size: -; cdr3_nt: TGTGCCTGGAGACAGGGGGCAGGTGAGCAGTACTTC; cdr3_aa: CAWRQGAGEQYF
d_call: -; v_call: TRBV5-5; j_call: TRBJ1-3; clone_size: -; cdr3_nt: TGTGCCAGCAGCCAGAGGGACTCTGGAAACACCATATATTTT; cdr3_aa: CASSQRDSGNTIYF
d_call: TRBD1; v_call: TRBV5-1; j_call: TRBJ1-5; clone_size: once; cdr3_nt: TGCGCCAGCAGCTTGGGGCCCCAGGGGGAAGGAGGTCAGCCCCAGCATTTT; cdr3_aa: CASSLGPQGEGGQPQHF
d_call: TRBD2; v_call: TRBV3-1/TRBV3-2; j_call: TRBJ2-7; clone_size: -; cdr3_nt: TGTGCCAGCAGCCAAGTACTAGCGGGCGAGCAGTACTTC; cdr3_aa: CASSQVLAGEQYF
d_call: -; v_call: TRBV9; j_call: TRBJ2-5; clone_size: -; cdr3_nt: TGTGCCAGCGCGGCGGGGACTCCTCAAGAGACCCAGTACTTC; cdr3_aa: CASAAGTPQETQYF
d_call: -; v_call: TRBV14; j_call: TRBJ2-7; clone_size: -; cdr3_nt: TGTGCCAGCAGCCAATTAACGGGGATCCACGAGCAGTACTTC; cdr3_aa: CASSQLTGIHEQYF
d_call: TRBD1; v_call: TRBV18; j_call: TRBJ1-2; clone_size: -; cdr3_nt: TGTGCCAGCTCACCACCAGAGGACAGGGTCTATGGCTACACCTTC; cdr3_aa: CASSPPEDRVYGYTF
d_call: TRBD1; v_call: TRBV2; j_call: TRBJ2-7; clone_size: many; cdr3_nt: TGTGCCAGCAGTGCCCGGACAGGGGGACACGAGCAGTACTTC; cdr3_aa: CASSARTGGHEQYF
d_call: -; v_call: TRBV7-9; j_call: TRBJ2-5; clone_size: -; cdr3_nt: TGTGCCAGCAGCTTATATGCGGATCAAGAGACCCAGTACTTC; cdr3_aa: CASSLYADQETQYF
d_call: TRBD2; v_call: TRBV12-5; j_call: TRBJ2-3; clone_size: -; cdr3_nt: TGTGCTAGTGGTTTGGCGACTAGCGGATCTTATGATACGCAGTATTTT; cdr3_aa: CASGLATSGSYDTQYF
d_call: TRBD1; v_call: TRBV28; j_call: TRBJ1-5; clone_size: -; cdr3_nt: TGTGCCAGCAGCTTGACAGGGCTCAATCAGCCCCAGCATTTT; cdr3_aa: CASSLTGLNQPQHF
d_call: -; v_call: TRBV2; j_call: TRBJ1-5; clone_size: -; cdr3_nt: TGTGCCAGCAGGGAGGTCGTGGGGCAGCCCCAGCATTTT; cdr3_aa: CASREVVGQPQHF
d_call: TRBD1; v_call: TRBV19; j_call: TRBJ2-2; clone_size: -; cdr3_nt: TGTGCCAGTAACGAGGACAGGGGGCCGAACACCGGGGAGCTGTTTTTT; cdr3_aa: CASNEDRGPNTGELFF
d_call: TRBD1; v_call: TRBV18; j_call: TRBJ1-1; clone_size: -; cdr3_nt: TGTGCCAGCTCACCGGGACAGGGAACTGAAGCTTTCTTT; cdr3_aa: CASSPGQGTEAFF
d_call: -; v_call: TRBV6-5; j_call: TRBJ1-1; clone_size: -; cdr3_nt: TGTGCCAGCAGTTACTCGGCGAGCGGTGGGGGGACTGAAGCTTTCTTT; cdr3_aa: CASSYSASGGGTEAFF
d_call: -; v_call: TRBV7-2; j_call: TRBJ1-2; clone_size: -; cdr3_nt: TGTGCCAGCAGCTCCTCTATTAGCTACACCTTC; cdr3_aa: CASSSSISYTF
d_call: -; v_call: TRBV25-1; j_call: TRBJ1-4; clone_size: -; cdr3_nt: TGTGCCAGCAGTGAGGGGGGGACGTCTTCTAATGAAAAACTGTTTTTT; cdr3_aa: CASSEGGTSSNEKLFF
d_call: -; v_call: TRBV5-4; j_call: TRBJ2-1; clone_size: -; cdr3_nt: TGTGCCAGCAGTGATGGGCCCGGATACAATGAGCAGTTCTTC; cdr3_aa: CASSDGPGYNEQFF
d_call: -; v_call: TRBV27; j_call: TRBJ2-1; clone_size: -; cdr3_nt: TGTGCCAGCAGTTTCCAGGATAGGTGGAATGAGCAGTTCTTC; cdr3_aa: CASSFQDRWNEQFF
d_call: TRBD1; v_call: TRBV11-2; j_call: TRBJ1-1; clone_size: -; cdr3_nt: TGTGCCAGCAGCAGGGGGCCGGGCACTGAAGCTTTCTTT; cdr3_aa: CASSRGPGTEAFF
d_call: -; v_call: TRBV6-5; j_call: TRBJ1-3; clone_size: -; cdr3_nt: TGTGCCAGCATTGGGGGGGAGACTGGAAACACCATATATTTT; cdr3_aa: CASIGGETGNTIYF
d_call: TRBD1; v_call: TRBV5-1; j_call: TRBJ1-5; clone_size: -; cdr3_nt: TGCGCCAGCAGCTCGGCCGGGACAGAAACTTATAGCAATCAGCCCCAGCATTTT; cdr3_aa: CASSSAGTETYSNQPQHF
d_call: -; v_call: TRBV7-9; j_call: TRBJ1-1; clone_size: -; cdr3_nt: TGTGCCAGCAAAAGGGGCAGGACGGGCTCTGAAGCTTTCTTT; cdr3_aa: CASKRGRTGSEAFF
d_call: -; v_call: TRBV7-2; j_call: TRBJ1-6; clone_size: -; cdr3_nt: TGTGCCAGCAGCCCAGGACGGTCAAGGGGTGGAACACCCCTCCACTTT; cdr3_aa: CASSPGRSRGGTPLHF
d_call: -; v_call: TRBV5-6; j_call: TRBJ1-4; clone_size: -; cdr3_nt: TGTGCCAGCAGCTTCCCGGGACACTATCGTGAAAAACTGTTTTTT; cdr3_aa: CASSFPGHYREKLFF
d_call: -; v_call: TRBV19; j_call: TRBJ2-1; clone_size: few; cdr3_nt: TGTGCCAGTACCAACATCAACTACAATGAGCAGTTCTTC; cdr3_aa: CASTNINYNEQFF
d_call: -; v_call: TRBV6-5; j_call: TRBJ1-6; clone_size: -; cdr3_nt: TGTGCCAGTCGACAGAGCTCCTATAATTCACCCCTCCACTTT; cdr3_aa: CASRQSSYNSPLHF
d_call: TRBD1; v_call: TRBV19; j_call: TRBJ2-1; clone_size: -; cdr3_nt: TGTGCCAGTAGTTCCGAACAGGGGAACCCCTACAATGAGCAGTTCTTC; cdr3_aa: CASSSEQGNPYNEQFF
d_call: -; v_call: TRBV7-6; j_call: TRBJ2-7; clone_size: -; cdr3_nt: TGTGCCAGCAGCTCGGGACTTTGGTACGAGCAGTACTTC; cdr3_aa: CASSSGLWYEQYF
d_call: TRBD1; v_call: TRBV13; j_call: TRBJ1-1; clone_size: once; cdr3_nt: TGTGCCAGCAGCTTGGTTTCGGACAGGGGAAGTGTGGCTTTCTTT; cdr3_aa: CASSLVSDRGSVAFF
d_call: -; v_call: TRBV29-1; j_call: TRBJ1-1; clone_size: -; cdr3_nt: TGCAGCGTTGAAGATCGCGGAGGGCTTGAAGCTTTCTTT; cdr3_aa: CSVEDRGGLEAFF
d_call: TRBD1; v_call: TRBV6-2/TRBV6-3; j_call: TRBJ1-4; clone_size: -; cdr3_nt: TGTGCCAGCAGTACCCCGAACAGGGGAACTAATGAAAAACTGTTTTTT; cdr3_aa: CASSTPNRGTNEKLFF
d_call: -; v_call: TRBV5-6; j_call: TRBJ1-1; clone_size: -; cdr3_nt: TGTGCCAGCAGCCACCTATTGGGGGGGAGAGCTTTCTTT; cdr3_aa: CASSHLLGGRAFF
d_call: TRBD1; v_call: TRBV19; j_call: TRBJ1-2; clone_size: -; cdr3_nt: TGTGCCAGTAGGGGACAGGGTGAGAGGAATGGCTACACCTTC; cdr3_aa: CASRGQGERNGYTF
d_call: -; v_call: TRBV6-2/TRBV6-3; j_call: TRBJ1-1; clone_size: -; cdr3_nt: TGTGCCAGCAGTTCCACCTATTCGAACACTGAAGCTTTCTTT; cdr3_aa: CASSSTYSNTEAFF
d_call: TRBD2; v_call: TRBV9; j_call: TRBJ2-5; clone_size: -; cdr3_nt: TGTGCCAGCAGCAACATAGGACTAGCGGGGGCAGAGACCCAGTACTTC; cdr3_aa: CASSNIGLAGAETQYF
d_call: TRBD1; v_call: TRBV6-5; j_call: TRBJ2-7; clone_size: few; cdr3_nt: TGTGCCAGCAGTTACTCCCGGACAGGGCGAGACGAGCAGTACTTC; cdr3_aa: CASSYSRTGRDEQYF